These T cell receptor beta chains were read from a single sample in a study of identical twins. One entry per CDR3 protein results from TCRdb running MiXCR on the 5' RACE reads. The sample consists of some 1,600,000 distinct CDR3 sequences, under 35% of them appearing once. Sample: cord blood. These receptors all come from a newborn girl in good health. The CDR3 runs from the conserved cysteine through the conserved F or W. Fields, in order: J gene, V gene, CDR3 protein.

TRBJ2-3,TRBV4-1,CASSSRASSTDTQYF
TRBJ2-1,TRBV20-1,CSGVGQSSYNEQFF
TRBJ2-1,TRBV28,CASSLFNQGQGANNEQFF
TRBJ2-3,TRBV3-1,CASSLFVSARADTQYF
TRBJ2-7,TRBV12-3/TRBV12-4,CASSAGTSNPHEQYF
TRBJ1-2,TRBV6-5,CASTMGTPANYGYTF
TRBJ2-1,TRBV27,CASSLVWRELSNEQFF
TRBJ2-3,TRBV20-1,CSASVDTQYF
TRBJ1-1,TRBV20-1,CSARDRTNTEAFF
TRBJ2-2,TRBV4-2,CASSNQGRAGELFF
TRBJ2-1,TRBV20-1,CSARLAEQFF
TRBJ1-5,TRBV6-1,CASSEASNQPQHF
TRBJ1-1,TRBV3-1,CASSQGGDRAEAFF
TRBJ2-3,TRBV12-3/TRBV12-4,CASSLALMTSGLSTDTQYF
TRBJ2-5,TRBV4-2,CASSQVLAYQETQYF
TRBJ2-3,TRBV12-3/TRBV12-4,CASSLVGTSADTQYF
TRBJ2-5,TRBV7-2,CASSSPWDTNQETQYF
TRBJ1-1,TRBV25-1,CASTTGAGAEAFF
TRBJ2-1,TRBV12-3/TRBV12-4,CASTPASLADEQFF
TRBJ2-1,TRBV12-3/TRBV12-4,CASMGLAGGRYNEQFF
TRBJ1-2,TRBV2,CASTGDRAPYGYTF
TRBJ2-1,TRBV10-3,CAISGTTSGGANEQFF
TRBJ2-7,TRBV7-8,CASTLGRVYEQYF